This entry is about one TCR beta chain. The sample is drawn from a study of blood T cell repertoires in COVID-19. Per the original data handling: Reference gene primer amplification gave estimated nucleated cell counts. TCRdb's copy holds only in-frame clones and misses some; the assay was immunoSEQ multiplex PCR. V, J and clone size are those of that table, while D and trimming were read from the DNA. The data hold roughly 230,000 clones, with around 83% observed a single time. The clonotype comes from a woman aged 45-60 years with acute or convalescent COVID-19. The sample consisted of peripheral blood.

The CDR3 nucleotides read TGCGCCAGCAGCCAAGATTACCTAGCCTACAATGAGCAGTTCTTC. As protein: CASSQDYLAYNEQFF. The chain employs TRBV4-3 and TRBJ2-1; D is unresolved. V was clipped by 0 bases and J by 2 bases, with 8 bases between them. This CDR3 has 15 residues. The germline V gene encodes CDR1 LGHNA and CDR2 YSLEER.